The sequence of this TCR beta chain was determined in a study of shared clonotypes between healthy human individuals. Study-level information: There were three CD4 naive, three CD4 memory, two CD8 naive and one CD8 memory plates per donor.

With 5 bases removed from V and 4 bases from J, the gap between germline ends came to 14 bases. Looked up from germline, CDR1 is LNHDA and CDR2 is SQIVND (reference sequence). The CDR3 is 14 residues long. Sequenced by immunoSEQ multiplex PCR; TCRdb stores in-frame clones only, minus some. The sample lists millions of clones, roughly 94% occurring once. CD45RO-negative, CCR7-selected cells formed the naive CD8 fraction, which excluded terminally differentiated effector memory CD45RA+ cells. Adult donors, all healthy and HIV-negative, had no recent acute infections or vaccinations. The sequencing sample was made of naive CD8+ T cells sorted from blood. This clonotype was sampled from a man aged 18 to 29 in good health. The chain has TRBV19 and TRBJ1-1, with a weak D call TRBD1 (6 bases). This chain's CDR3 is CASSPQGGSTEAFF. CDR3 DNA sequence: TGTGCCAGTAGTCCACAGGGCGGAAGCACTGAAGCTTTCTTT.